This entry concerns a single T cell receptor (beta chain). This clone came up many times. This receptor's antigen is unknown. With the read ending 3 residues before the CDR3 end, the germline J gene is used to fill in that end. V lost 4 bases and J lost 1 base; the stretch between them is 17 bases long. From cysteine to phenylalanine, the CDR3 is 16 amino acids long. Only the CDR3 bases that were read are kept: 39 of them, in frame from base 1. The germline V gene specifies SGHRS as CDR1 and YFSETQ as CDR2. Most CVID patients and most healthy controls were of Caucasian heritage. Heparinized peripheral whole blood samples of about 5 to 8.5 ml were obtained from each donor. Genomic DNA from adults with common variable immune deficiency (CVID) and from healthy adult controls was the source for sequencing TCRbeta CDR3 repertoires. The control group comprised some 22 healthy adult volunteers, about twelve female and approximately ten male, aged about 23 to 66 years with a mean age of approximately 30. Diluted blood was density-centrifuged over Hypaque 1077 or Ficoll-Paque to isolate peripheral blood mononuclear cells. Genomic DNA was extracted from unsorted mononuclear cells by Qiagen column purification or by a centrifugation-based method.

This entry is derived from a study of T cell clonality in common variable immunodeficiency (dated by TCRdb to between 2014 and 2016). CVID samples and control samples contributed equivalent amounts of genomic DNA as sequencing input. For every sample, a 60 bp segment covering the rearranged TCRbeta CDR3 region was amplified and then sequenced. The immunoSEQ assay, a bias-corrected multiplex PCR combined with high-throughput sequencing, was used to amplify TCRbeta. Processing in the source paper ran as follows. Each unique nucleotide sequence was treated as a clone and annotated with V, D and J genes, copy number and frequency. Sequences were labeled productive if in frame, and non-productive if out of frame or containing stop codons. As previously described, clonality was computed from Shannon's entropy. The predicted amino acid sequences of productive clones were used to derive the mean CDR3 Kyte-Doolittle hydropathy. Using the R hclust function, scaled V gene usage was clustered hierarchically with Manhattan distance and complete linkage. To assess clone sharing by CDR3 amino acid sequence, 12 repertoires per group were resampled over 100 rounds. Repertoires were searched for approximately 77 published EBV-specific and about 240 published CMV-specific TCRbeta sequences. A couple of CVID samples that yielded fewer than 10,000 sequences were excluded from the analysis, so 42 CVID repertoires were retained. TCRdb retrieved this table from immuneACCESS and kept in-frame rearrangements only. Not all clones are present; in checked studies, unresolved V genes account for under half, and no reason is known for the remainder. V and J calls and clone size are copied from that table; D and trimming were computed from the DNA. This sample contains some 42,000 clones, none of which is a singleton. The ten largest clones take up over 1.1% of the sample.

Broader findings and caveats from the paper: Even though DNA input was the same, control samples had an average of about 80,000 unique sequences each, compared with approximately 30,000 in CVID samples. Fewer TCRbeta clones were shared among CVID subjects than among healthy controls (p < 0.0001). Increased TCRbeta clonality was found in CVID subjects compared with healthy controls (t-test p = 0.018), with the increase being most characteristic of about a third of subjects. The authors noted that sequencing repertoires of T cell subpopulations would be needed to clarify what caused the increased clonality in CVID. Patient heterogeneity within the CVID cohort put limits on correlating repertoire features with clinical complications. CVID TCRbeta sequences were reported to have fewer deletions and N-nucleotide insertions and to lack highly modified clones with 13 or more V deletions.

The TCR sequence derives from a person aged 18-70 years in good health. This chain is built from TRBV5-1 and TRBJ1-1; tentative D gene TRBD1, with 5 bases matching. Sequencing was carried out using peripheral blood mononuclear cells. The CDR3 region has the sequence CASSPIVRQKNTEAFF. Partial CDR3 DNA: TGCGCCAGCAGCCCAATTGTGCGACAGAAGAACACTGAA.